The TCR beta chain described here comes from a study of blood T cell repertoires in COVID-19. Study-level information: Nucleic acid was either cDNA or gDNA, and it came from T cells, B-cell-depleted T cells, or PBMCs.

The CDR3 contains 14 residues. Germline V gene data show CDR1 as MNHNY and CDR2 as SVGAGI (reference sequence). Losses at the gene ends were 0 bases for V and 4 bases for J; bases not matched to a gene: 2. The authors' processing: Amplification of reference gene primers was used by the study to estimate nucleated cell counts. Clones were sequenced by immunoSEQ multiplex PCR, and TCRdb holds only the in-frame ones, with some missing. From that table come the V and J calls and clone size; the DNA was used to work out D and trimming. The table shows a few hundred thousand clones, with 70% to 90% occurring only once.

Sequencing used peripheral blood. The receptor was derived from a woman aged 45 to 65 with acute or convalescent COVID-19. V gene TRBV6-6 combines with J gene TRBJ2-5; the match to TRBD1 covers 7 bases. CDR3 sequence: CASSYSTGSETQYF. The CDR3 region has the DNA TGTGCCAGCAGTTACTCGACAGGGTCAGAGACCCAGTACTTC.